The rows below give T cell receptor beta chains drawn from one sample of a study of blood T cell repertoires in COVID-19. Clones were sequenced by immunoSEQ multiplex PCR, and TCRdb holds only the in-frame ones, with some missing. The sample has a few hundred thousand clones, just over 85% seen once. The specimen sequenced was PBMCs or T cells enriched from blood (not recorded which). These receptors were taken from a woman in her thirties or forties with acute COVID-19. Both conserved end residues are part of each CDR3. Fields, in order: D gene, V gene, clone size, J gene, CDR3 protein, CDR3 DNA. D genes are given only for firm matches. Only part of the rows carry a size: once, few, many, or a class if the clone is expanded.

>TRBD1|TRBV7-9|-|TRBJ2-1
CASSLVGTVNNEQFF
TGTGCCAGCAGCTTAGTCGGGACAGTTAACAATGAGCAGTTCTTC
>TRBD2|TRBV7-9|-|TRBJ2-1
CASSPKYRTSGRGWDEQFF
TGTGCCAGCAGCCCGAAGTACCGGACTAGCGGGAGGGGATGGGATGAGCAGTTCTTC
>TRBD2|TRBV4-2|-|TRBJ2-7
CASSQDPGTSGRAIREQYF
TGTGCCAGCAGCCAAGATCCCGGGACTAGCGGGAGGGCCATCCGCGAGCAGTACTTC
>-|TRBV28|-|TRBJ2-7
CASSPPGSFYEQYF
TGTGCCAGCAGCCCCCCAGGGTCTTTCTACGAGCAGTACTTC
>-|TRBV27|-|TRBJ2-2
CASSLLLNTGELFF
TGTGCCAGCAGTTTATTACTAAACACCGGGGAGCTGTTTTTT
>-|TRBV27|-|TRBJ2-3
CASSHRGASTDTQYF
TGTGCCAGCAGCCACCGGGGGGCTAGCACAGATACGCAGTATTTT
>TRBD2|TRBV6-4|-|TRBJ2-5
CASSRWAGGYQETQYF
TGTGCCAGTTCACGCTGGGCGGGAGGGTACCAAGAGACCCAGTACTTC
>-|TRBV3-1/TRBV3-2|-|TRBJ1-1
CASSPGGASEAFF
TGTGCCAGCAGCCCTGGAGGGGCCTCTGAAGCTTTCTTT
>TRBD1|TRBV4-3|-|TRBJ2-1
CASSQDGQGSRNEQFF
TGCGCCAGCAGCCAAGATGGACAGGGGAGTAGAAATGAGCAGTTCTTC
>-|TRBV9|-|TRBJ1-6
CASSVVTGDSPLHF
TGTGCCAGCAGCGTAGTGACGGGGGATTCACCCCTCCACTTT
>-|TRBV29-1|-|TRBJ2-3
CSVHLFDTQYF
TGCAGCGTTCACTTATTTGATACGCAGTATTTT
>TRBD1|TRBV19|-|TRBJ1-2
CASSNYRGLNYGYTF
TGTGCCAGTAGTAACTACAGGGGGCTTAACTATGGCTACACCTTC
>TRBD2|TRBV2|-|TRBJ2-1
CASRRPVTGGTYNEQFF
TGTGCCAGCAGGCGGCCGGTGACGGGGGGGACCTACAATGAGCAGTTCTTC
>-|TRBV28|-|TRBJ2-3
CAALWRVFTDTQYF
TGTGCCGCCCTGTGGCGGGTATTCACAGATACGCAGTATTTT
>-|TRBV7-2|few|TRBJ2-7
CARGWGDGSYEQYF
TGTGCCAGGGGTTGGGGGGACGGTTCCTACGAGCAGTACTTC
>TRBD1|TRBV3-1/TRBV3-2|few|TRBJ1-6
CASSRRDRDFSPLHF
TGTGCCAGCAGCCGCCGGGACAGAGACTTTTCACCCCTCCACTTT
>-|TRBV3-1/TRBV3-2|-|TRBJ2-7
CASSQDVREQYF
TGTGCCAGCAGCCAAGATGTCCGCGAGCAGTACTTC
>TRBD1|TRBV9|once|TRBJ2-3
CASSDRGQGFPDTQYF
TGTGCCAGCAGCGACCGGGGACAGGGATTCCCAGATACGCAGTATTTT
>TRBD1|TRBV2|-|TRBJ1-1
CASSEASTGTMNTEAFF
TGTGCCAGCAGTGAAGCGTCGACAGGGACCATGAACACTGAAGCTTTCTTT
>-|TRBV6-1|-|TRBJ2-1
CASSEEIAASYNEQFF
TGTGCCAGCAGTGAGGAAATAGCGGCTTCCTACAATGAGCAGTTCTTC
>TRBD1|TRBV7-9|-|TRBJ2-7
CASSLGGTELTYEQYF
TGTGCCAGCAGCTTAGGAGGGACAGAATTAACCTACGAGCAGTACTTC
>-|TRBV18|-|TRBJ2-7
CASLPGARSYEQYF
TGTGCCAGCCTACCGGGAGCGCGCTCCTACGAGCAGTACTTC
>TRBD1|TRBV5-5|-|TRBJ1-1
CASSRAGTGARNTEAFF
TGTGCCAGCAGCCGGGCGGGGACAGGGGCCAGGAACACTGAAGCTTTCTTT
>-|TRBV28|-|TRBJ1-3
CASGGQGTHVSGNTIYF
TGTGCCAGCGGTGGGCAGGGGACCCATGTCTCTGGAAACACCATATATTTT
>-|TRBV2|-|TRBJ1-2
CASSDTRGGLGGYTF
TGTGCCAGCAGTGATACTAGGGGGGGATTGGGTGGCTACACCTTC
>TRBD1|TRBV7-8|-|TRBJ2-2
CASSLGIWLGQGPRENTGELFF
TGTGCCAGCAGCTTAGGCATTTGGCTGGGACAGGGCCCTAGAGAAAACACCGGGGAGCTGTTTTTT
>TRBD1|TRBV5-5|-|TRBJ2-2
CASSLKGTGTGELFF
TGTGCCAGCAGCTTAAAAGGGACAGGGACCGGGGAGCTGTTTTTT
>-|TRBV5-6|-|TRBJ1-5
CASSSRTISNQPQHF
TGTGCCAGCAGCTCCCGGACAATTAGCAATCAGCCCCAGCATTTT
>-|TRBV4-2|-|TRBJ1-1
CASSQVPGNTEAFF
TGTGCCAGCAGCCAAGTGCCCGGTAACACTGAAGCTTTCTTT
>-|TRBV7-2|-|TRBJ2-1
CASSVDSIYNEQFF
TGTGCCAGCAGCGTGGACAGCATCTACAATGAGCAGTTCTTC
>-|TRBV19|-|TRBJ1-4
CASSGGRLGEKLFF
TGTGCCAGTAGTGGCGGGAGACTTGGGGAAAAACTGTTTTTT
>-|TRBV2|-|TRBJ1-3
CASSEGRARNTIYF
TGTGCCAGCAGTGAAGGCAGGGCTAGAAACACCATATATTTT
>-|TRBV13|-|TRBJ2-7
CASSFRGPLSEQYF
TGTGCCAGCAGCTTTCGAGGGCCCCTCTCCGAGCAGTACTTC
>TRBD2|TRBV10-3|-|TRBJ2-3
CAISLNLAGGPDTQYF
TGTGCCATCAGCCTCAACCTAGCGGGGGGGCCAGATACGCAGTATTTT
>-|TRBV5-4|-|TRBJ2-3
CAGKESLSTDTQYF
TGTGCCGGAAAGGAGTCCCTTAGCACAGATACGCAGTATTTT
>TRBD1|TRBV7-9|-|TRBJ2-7
CASSLEVRGLSYEQYF
TGTGCCAGCAGCTTAGAGGTCAGGGGGCTTTCCTACGAGCAGTACTTC
>TRBD1|TRBV5-5|-|TRBJ1-1
CASSLAVGQGIEAFF
TGTGCCAGCAGCTTGGCCGTTGGACAGGGGATTGAAGCTTTCTTT
>-|TRBV12-3/TRBV12-4|-|TRBJ2-2
CATLVGNTGELFF
TGTGCCACGTTAGTTGGGAACACCGGGGAGCTGTTTTTT
>TRBD2|TRBV5-4|-|TRBJ2-5
CASSRTSGRNQETQYF
TGTGCCAGCAGCAGGACTAGCGGGAGAAATCAAGAGACCCAGTACTTC
>TRBD2|TRBV10-3|-|TRBJ2-7
CAISESRGYEQYF
TGTGCCATCAGTGAATCGCGGGGGTACGAGCAGTACTTC
>-|TRBV15|-|TRBJ1-1
CATSREGENTEAFF
TGTGCCACCAGCAGAGAAGGGGAGAACACTGAAGCTTTCTTT
>TRBD1|TRBV11-2|few|TRBJ1-5
CASSPTTGGGQPQHF
TGTGCCAGCAGCCCCACGACAGGGGGCGGGCAGCCCCAGCATTTT
>-|TRBV7-2|-|TRBJ1-4
CASSLVSNGEKLFF
TGTGCCAGCAGCTTAGTTTCCAACGGTGAAAAACTGTTTTTT
>TRBD2|TRBV5-1|once|TRBJ2-3
CASSSKSGLARDTQYF
TGCGCCAGCAGCTCCAAATCAGGACTAGCGCGAGATACGCAGTATTTT
>TRBD1|TRBV12-5|-|TRBJ2-4
CASGLKQGLAKNIQYF
TGTGCTAGTGGTTTGAAACAGGGGCTAGCCAAAAACATTCAGTACTTC
>TRBD2|TRBV7-2|-|TRBJ2-7
CASRRTSSGSYEQYF
TGTGCCAGCAGGCGGACATCTAGCGGGAGCTACGAGCAGTACTTC
>-|TRBV21-1|-|TRBJ1-2
CASSNLTGKFGYTF
TGTGCCAGCAGCAACCTGACAGGGAAATTTGGCTACACCTTC
>TRBD2|TRBV9|-|TRBJ2-3
CASSVDGGAADTQYF
TGTGCCAGCAGCGTAGACGGGGGGGCCGCAGATACGCAGTATTTT
>-|TRBV6-2/TRBV6-3|once|TRBJ2-3
CASSAGTPITDTQYF
TGTGCCAGCAGCGCCGGGACTCCAATCACAGATACGCAGTATTTT
>TRBD1|TRBV7-2|-|TRBJ2-7
CASSLAGTGDYEQYF
TGTGCCAGCAGCTTAGCTGGGACAGGAGACTACGAGCAGTACTTC
>TRBD1|TRBV4-3|few|TRBJ1-2
CASSQGLGTGQGYTF
TGCGCCAGCAGCCAAGGGCTAGGGACAGGGCAGGGCTACACCTTC
>-|TRBV29-1|-|TRBJ2-7
CSARGAYEQYF
TGCAGCGCTCGGGGTGCCTACGAGCAGTACTTC
>-|TRBV29-1|few|TRBJ2-7
CSACPAASSYEQYF
TGCAGCGCCTGCCCAGCGGCGAGCTCCTACGAGCAGTACTTC
>-|TRBV7-6|-|TRBJ2-3
CASSGQTSTDTQYF
TGTGCCAGCAGCGGTCAAACTAGCACAGATACGCAGTATTTT
>TRBD1|TRBV18|-|TRBJ2-6
CASSPRRRTGPSGANVLTF
TGTGCCAGCTCACCAAGGAGAAGGACAGGCCCCTCTGGGGCCAACGTCCTGACTTTC